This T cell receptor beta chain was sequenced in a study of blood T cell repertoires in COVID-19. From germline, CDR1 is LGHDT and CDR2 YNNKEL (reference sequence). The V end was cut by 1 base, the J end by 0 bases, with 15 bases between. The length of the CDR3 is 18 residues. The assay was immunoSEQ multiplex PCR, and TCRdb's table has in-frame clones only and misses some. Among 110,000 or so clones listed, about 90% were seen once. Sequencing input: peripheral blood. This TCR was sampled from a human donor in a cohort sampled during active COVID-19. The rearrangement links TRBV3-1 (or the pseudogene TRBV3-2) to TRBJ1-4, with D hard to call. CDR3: CASSQVSSKSATNEKLFF. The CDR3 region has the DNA TGTGCCAGCAGCCAAGTGTCCAGTAAATCAGCAACTAATGAAAAACTGTTTTTT.